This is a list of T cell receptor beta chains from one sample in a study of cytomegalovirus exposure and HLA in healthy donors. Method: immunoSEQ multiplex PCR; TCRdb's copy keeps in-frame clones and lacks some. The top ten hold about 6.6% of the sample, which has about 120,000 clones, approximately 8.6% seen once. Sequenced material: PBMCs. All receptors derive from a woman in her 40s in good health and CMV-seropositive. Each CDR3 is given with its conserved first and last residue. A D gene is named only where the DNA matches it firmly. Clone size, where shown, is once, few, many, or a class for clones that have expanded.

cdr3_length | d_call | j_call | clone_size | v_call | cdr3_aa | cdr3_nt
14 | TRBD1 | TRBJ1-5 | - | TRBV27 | CASSHGQGNQPQHF | TGTGCCAGCAGTCACGGACAGGGCAATCAGCCCCAGCATTTT
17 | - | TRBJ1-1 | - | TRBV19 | CASSIPRQAPMNTEAFF | TGTGCCAGTAGTATCCCCAGGCAGGCACCCATGAACACTGAAGCTTTCTTT
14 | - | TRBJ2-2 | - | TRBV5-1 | CASSLERTIRELFF | TGCGCCAGCAGCTTGGAAAGGACAATCAGGGAGCTGTTTTTT
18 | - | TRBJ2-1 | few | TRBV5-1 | CASSLGMWRGRLFNEQFF | TGCGCCAGCAGCTTGGGCATGTGGAGGGGGCGCCTTTTCAATGAGCAGTTCTTC
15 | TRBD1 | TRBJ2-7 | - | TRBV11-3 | CASSLGSTGFAEQYF | TGTGCCAGCAGCTTAGGCTCGACAGGGTTTGCCGAGCAGTACTTC
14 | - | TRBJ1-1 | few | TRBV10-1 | CASSESRVNTEAFF | TGCGCCAGCAGTGAGAGCAGGGTTAACACTGAAGCTTTCTTT
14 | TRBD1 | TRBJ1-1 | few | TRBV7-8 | CASSLGQADTEAFF | TGTGCCAGCAGCCTCGGACAGGCGGACACTGAAGCTTTCTTT
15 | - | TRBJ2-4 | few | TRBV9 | CASSVQGLAKNIQYF | TGTGCCAGCAGCGTACAGGGGTTAGCCAAAAACATTCAGTACTTC
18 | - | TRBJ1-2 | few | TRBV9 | CASSPRGSGELGYYGYTF | TGTGCCAGCAGCCCCCGCGGTAGTGGGGAGTTGGGATACTATGGCTACACCTTC
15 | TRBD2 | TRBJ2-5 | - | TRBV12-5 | CASGLGTSGRETQYF | TGTGCTAGTGGTTTAGGCACTAGCGGTAGAGAGACCCAGTACTTC
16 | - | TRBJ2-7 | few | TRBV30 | CAWSVRIKPGWSEQYF | TGTGCCTGGAGTGTACGAATTAAACCAGGGTGGTCCGAGCAGTACTTC
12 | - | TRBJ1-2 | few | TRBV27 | CASSLIRAGYTF | TGTGCCAGCAGTTTGATCAGGGCCGGCTACACCTTC
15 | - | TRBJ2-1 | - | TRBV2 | CASSLTGSTYNEQFF | TGTGCCAGCAGCCTTACAGGGTCGACCTACAATGAGCAGTTCTTC
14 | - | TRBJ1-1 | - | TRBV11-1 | CASSFLGENTEAFF | TGTGCCAGCAGCTTCCTCGGGGAGAACACTGAAGCTTTCTTT
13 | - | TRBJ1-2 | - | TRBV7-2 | CASSLGINYGYTF | TGTGCCAGCAGCTTGGGCATAAACTATGGCTACACCTTC
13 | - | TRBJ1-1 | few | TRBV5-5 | CASSFWQGTEAFF | TGTGCCAGCAGCTTCTGGCAGGGAACTGAAGCTTTCTTT
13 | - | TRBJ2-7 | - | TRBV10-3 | CAISVADSYEQYF | TGTGCCATCAGTGTGGCAGACTCCTACGAGCAGTACTTC
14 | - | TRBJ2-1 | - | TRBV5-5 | CASSLDRSYNEQFF | TGTGCCAGCAGCTTGGACAGATCCTACAATGAGCAGTTCTTC
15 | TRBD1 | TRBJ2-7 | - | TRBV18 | CASSPLGQAEYEQYF | TGTGCCAGCTCACCGTTGGGACAGGCTGAATACGAGCAGTACTTC
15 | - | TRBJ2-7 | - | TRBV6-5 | CASRRTAPLLQEQYF | TGTGCCAGCAGACGGACAGCTCCGTTACTGCAGGAGCAGTACTTC
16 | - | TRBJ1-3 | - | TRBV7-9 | CASSLALLGAGNTIYF | TGTGCCAGCAGCTTGGCCCTCCTCGGGGCTGGAAACACCATATATTTT
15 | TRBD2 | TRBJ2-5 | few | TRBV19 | CASSPLRGGSETQYF | TGTGCCAGTAGTCCACTTCGGGGGGGGTCGGAGACCCAGTACTTC
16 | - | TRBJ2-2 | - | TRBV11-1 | CASSLAAGAIAGELFF | TGTGCCAGCAGCTTAGCGGCAGGGGCGATCGCCGGGGAGCTGTTTTTT
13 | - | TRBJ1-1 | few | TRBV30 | CAWKKDTYTEAFF | TGTGCCTGGAAAAAGGACACATACACTGAAGCTTTCTTT
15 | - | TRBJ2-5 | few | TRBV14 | CASSPAQGRRETQYF | TGTGCCAGCAGCCCCGCCCAGGGGCGCCGGGAGACCCAGTACTTC
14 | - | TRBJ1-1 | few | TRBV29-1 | CSVEGDPQGTEAFF | TGCAGCGTTGAAGGAGACCCACAGGGCACTGAAGCTTTCTTT
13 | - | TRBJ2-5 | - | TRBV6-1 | CASPSGTWETQYF | TGTGCCAGCCCCTCGGGGACTTGGGAGACCCAGTACTTC
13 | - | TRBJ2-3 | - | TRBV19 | CASRRAVTDTQYF | TGTGCCAGTAGGCGGGCAGTCACAGATACGCAGTATTTT
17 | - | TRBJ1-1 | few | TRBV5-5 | CASSLDPGFGMNTEAFF | TGTGCCAGCAGCTTGGACCCAGGGTTTGGGATGAACACTGAAGCTTTCTTT
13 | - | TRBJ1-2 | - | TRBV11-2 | CASSLSGPYGYTF | TGTGCCAGCAGCTTATCAGGGCCCTATGGCTACACCTTC
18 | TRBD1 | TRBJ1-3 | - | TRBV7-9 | CASSLAGTGGAWGNTIYF | TGTGCCAGCAGCTTAGCTGGGACAGGGGGCGCCTGGGGAAACACCATATATTTT
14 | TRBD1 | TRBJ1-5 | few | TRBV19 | CASSGQAGNQPQHF | TGTGCCAGTAGCGGACAGGCGGGAAATCAGCCCCAGCATTTT
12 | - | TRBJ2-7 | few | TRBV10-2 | CASRTGFYEQYF | TGCGCCAGCAGAACGGGGTTTTACGAGCAGTACTTC
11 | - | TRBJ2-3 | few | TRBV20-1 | CSAALTDTQYF | TGCAGTGCCGCACTCACAGATACGCAGTATTTT
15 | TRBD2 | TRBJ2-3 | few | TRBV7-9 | CASSSLAGFTDTQYF | TGTGCCAGCAGCTCACTAGCGGGGTTTACAGATACGCAGTATTTT
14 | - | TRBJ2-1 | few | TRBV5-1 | CASSVDILQNEQFF | TGCGCCAGCAGCGTGGACATCCTTCAGAATGAGCAGTTCTTC
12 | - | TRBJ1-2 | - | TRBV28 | CASSWGIYGYTF | TGTGCCAGCAGTTGGGGCATCTATGGCTACACCTTC
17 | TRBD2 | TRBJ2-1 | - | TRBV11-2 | CASSPRTSGDFYNEQFF | TGTGCCAGCAGCCCCAGGACTAGCGGTGACTTCTACAATGAGCAGTTCTTC
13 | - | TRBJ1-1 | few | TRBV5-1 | CASSPIGQLEAFF | TGCGCCAGCAGCCCCATAGGACAGCTTGAAGCTTTCTTT
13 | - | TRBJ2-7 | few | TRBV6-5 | CASSYGHSYEQYF | TGTGCCAGCAGTTATGGGCACTCCTACGAGCAGTACTTC
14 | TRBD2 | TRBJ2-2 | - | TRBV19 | CASGIAGITGELFF | TGTGCCAGCGGTATAGCGGGGATCACCGGGGAGCTGTTTTTT
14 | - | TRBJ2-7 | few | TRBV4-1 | CASSLADYSYEQYF | TGCGCCAGCAGCCTAGCGGATTATTCCTACGAGCAGTACTTC
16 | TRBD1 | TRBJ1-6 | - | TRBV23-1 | CASSLAWTGPNSPLHF | TGCGCCAGCAGTCTCGCCTGGACAGGGCCTAATTCACCCCTCCACTTT
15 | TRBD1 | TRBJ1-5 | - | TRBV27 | CASNLQGGLNQPQHF | TGTGCCAGCAACCTACAGGGGGGCTTAAATCAGCCCCAGCATTTT
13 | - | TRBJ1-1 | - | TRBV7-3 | CASSLAGNTEAFF | TGTGCCAGCAGCTTAGCGGGAAACACTGAAGCTTTCTTT
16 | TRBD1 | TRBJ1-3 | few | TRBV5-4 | CASSLDRGMSGNTIYF | TGTGCCAGCAGCTTGGACAGGGGTATGTCTGGAAACACCATATATTTT
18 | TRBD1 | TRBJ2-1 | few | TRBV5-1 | CASSLAKGTGASYNEQFF | TGCGCCAGCAGCTTGGCCAAGGGGACAGGGGCCTCCTACAATGAGCAGTTCTTC
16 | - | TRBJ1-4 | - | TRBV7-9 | CASSLEYRQGNEKLFF | TGTGCCAGCAGCTTAGAGTACAGGCAAGGGAATGAAAAACTGTTTTTT
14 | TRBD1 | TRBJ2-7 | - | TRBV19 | CASSMVDRTYEQYF | TGTGCCAGTAGTATGGTGGACAGGACCTACGAGCAGTACTTC
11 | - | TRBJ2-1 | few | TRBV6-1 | CASGSYNEQFF | TGTGCCTCAGGGTCCTACAATGAGCAGTTCTTC
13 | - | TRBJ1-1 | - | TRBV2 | CASRDRTASEAFF | TGTGCCAGCAGAGACAGGACGGCTTCTGAAGCTTTCTTT
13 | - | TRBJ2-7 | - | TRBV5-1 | CASSGDNPSEQYF | TGCGCCAGCAGCGGGGACAATCCCTCCGAGCAGTACTTC
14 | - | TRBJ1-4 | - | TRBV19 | CASSQQGLDEKLFF | TGTGCCAGTAGCCAGCAGGGTCTGGATGAAAAACTGTTTTTT
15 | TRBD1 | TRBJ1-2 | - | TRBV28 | CATTNRQGLSYGYTF | TGTGCCACTACAAACCGACAGGGACTTTCCTATGGCTACACCTTC
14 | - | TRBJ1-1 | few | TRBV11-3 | CASSSGVMNTEAFF | TGTGCCAGCAGCTCCGGGGTGATGAACACTGAAGCTTTCTTT